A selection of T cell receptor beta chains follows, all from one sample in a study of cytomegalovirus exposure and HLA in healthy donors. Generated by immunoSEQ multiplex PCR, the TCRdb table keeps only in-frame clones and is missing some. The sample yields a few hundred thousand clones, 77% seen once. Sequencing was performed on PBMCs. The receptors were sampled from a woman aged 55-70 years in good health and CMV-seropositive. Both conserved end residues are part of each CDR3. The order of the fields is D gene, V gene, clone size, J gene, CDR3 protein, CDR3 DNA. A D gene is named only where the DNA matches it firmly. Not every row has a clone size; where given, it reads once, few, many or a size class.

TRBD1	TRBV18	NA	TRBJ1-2	CASSAGTGVFYGYTF	TGTGCCAGCTCCGCCGGGACAGGGGTATTCTATGGCTACACCTTC
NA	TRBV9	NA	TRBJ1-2	CASSPWGGDLNYGYTF	TGTGCCAGCAGCCCTTGGGGGGGGGACCTAAACTATGGCTACACCTTC
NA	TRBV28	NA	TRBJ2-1	CASISTGRVPYNEQFF	TGTGCCAGCATATCTACAGGAAGGGTGCCCTACAATGAGCAGTTCTTC
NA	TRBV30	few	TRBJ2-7	CAWSVTGTGEYEQYF	TGTGCCTGGAGTGTTACCGGGACGGGGGAGTACGAGCAGTACTTC
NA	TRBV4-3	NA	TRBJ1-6	CASSQGPYREEASPLHF	TGCGCCAGCAGCCAAGGGCCCTACAGGGAAGAAGCATCACCCCTCCACTTT
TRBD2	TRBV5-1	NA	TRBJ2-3	CASSEGLAGGHTDTQYF	TGCGCCAGCAGCGAGGGACTAGCGGGGGGACACACAGATACGCAGTATTTT
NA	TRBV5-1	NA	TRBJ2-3	CASSLDGQGGTDTQYF	TGCGCCAGCAGCTTGGATGGTCAGGGTGGTACAGATACGCAGTATTTT
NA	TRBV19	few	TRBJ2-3	CASSIRYQTLSSTDTQYF	TGTGCCAGTAGTATCCGATATCAGACATTATCTAGCACAGATACGCAGTATTTT
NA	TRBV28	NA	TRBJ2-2	CASSLGGTGELFF	TGTGCCAGCAGTTTGGGCGGGACCGGGGAGCTGTTTTTT
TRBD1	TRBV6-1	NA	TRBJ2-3	CASSKGQDFTDTQYF	TGTGCCAGCAGCAAAGGACAGGATTTCACAGATACGCAGTATTTT
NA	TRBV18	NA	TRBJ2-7	CASSPRQGGSYEQYF	TGTGCCAGCTCACCGAGGCAGGGAGGCTCGTACGAGCAGTACTTC
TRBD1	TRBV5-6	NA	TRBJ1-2	CASSDADRGYGYTF	TGTGCCAGCAGCGACGCGGACAGGGGATATGGCTACACCTTC
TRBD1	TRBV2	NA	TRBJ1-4	CASSRDRLNEKLFF	TGTGCCAGCTCCCGGGACAGACTCAATGAAAAACTGTTTTTT
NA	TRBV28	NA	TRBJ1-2	CASSDRLDYGYTF	TGTGCCAGCAGTGACAGGTTGGACTATGGCTACACCTTC
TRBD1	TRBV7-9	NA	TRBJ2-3	CASSTRDRGSDTQYF	TGTGCCAGCAGCACCCGGGACAGGGGGTCCGATACGCAGTATTTT
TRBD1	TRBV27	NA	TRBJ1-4	CASNLQGANEKLFF	TGTGCCAGCAATCTACAGGGGGCAAATGAAAAACTGTTTTTT
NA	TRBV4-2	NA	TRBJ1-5	CASSQEIAGGQPQHF	TGTGCCAGCAGCCAAGAAATCGCCGGGGGACAGCCCCAGCATTTT
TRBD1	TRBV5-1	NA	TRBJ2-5	CASSSLPGGGETQYF	TGCGCCAGCAGCAGTCTGCCAGGGGGCGGGGAGACCCAGTACTTC
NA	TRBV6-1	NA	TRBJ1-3	CASSEVNSGNTIYF	TGTGCCAGCAGTGAAGTCAACTCTGGAAACACCATATATTTT
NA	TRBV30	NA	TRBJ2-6	CACDISGANVLTF	TGTGCCTGCGACATCTCTGGGGCCAACGTCCTGACTTTC
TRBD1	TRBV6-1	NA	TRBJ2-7	CASRPGQGSSYEQYF	TGTGCCAGCAGACCCGGACAGGGTTCCTCCTACGAGCAGTACTTC
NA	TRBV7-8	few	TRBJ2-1	CASSQGVLSSYNEQFF	TGTGCCAGCAGCCAAGGGGTCCTGAGCTCCTACAATGAGCAGTTCTTC
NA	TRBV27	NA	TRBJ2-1	CASNSTPGRGKQFF	TGTGCCAGCAATTCCACTCCCGGCCGGGGGAAGCAGTTCTTC
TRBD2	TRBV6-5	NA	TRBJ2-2	CASSLSGGHTGELFF	TGTGCCAGCAGTCTCTCGGGGGGGCACACCGGGGAGCTGTTTTTT
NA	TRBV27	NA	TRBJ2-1	CASSKDRLQQFF	TGTGCCAGCAGTAAAGACAGGCTACAGCAGTTCTTC
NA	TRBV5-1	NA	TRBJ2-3	CASSRAEATDTQYF	TGCGCCAGCAGCCGAGCGGAGGCCACAGATACGCAGTATTTT
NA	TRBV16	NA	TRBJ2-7	CASSQQGRSSYEQYF	TGTGCCAGCAGCCAGCAAGGGAGGAGCTCCTACGAGCAGTACTTC
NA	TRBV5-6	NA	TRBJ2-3	CASSRQWFRTKVKDTQYF	TGTGCCAGCAGCCGACAGTGGTTTCGGACGAAAGTCAAGGATACGCAGTATTTT
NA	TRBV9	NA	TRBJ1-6	CASSPDRSPLHF	TGTGCCAGCAGCCCAGACAGATCACCCCTCCACTTT
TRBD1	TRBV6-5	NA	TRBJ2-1	CASSYSGTGGNEQFF	TGTGCCAGCAGTTACTCCGGGACAGGGGGCAATGAGCAGTTCTTC
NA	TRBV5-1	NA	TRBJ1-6	CASSLGAGKMVNSPLHF	TGCGCCAGCAGCTTGGGGGCAGGGAAGATGGTGAATTCACCCCTCCACTTT
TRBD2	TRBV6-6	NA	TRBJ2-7	CASRQPGLAGSYEQYF	TGTGCCAGCAGACAACCGGGACTAGCGGGGTCCTACGAGCAGTACTTC
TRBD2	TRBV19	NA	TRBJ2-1	CASSILAGYNEQFF	TGTGCCAGTAGTATCCTAGCGGGCTACAATGAGCAGTTCTTC
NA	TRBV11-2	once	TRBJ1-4	CASSLHRNEKLFF	TGTGCCAGCAGCTTACACCGGAATGAAAAACTGTTTTTT
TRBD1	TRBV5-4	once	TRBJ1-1	CASSSQWSQGDTEAFF	TGTGCCAGCAGCTCCCAGTGGAGCCAGGGGGACACTGAAGCTTTCTTT
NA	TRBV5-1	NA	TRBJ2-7	CASRDVRGGEQYF	TGCGCCAGCAGAGACGTTAGGGGAGGCGAGCAGTACTTC
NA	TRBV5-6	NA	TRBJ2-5	CASSFDVDSRGETQYF	TGTGCCAGCAGCTTTGACGTCGACTCCCGGGGAGAGACCCAGTACTTC
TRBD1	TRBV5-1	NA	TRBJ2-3	CASSLGDRGPDTQYF	TGCGCCAGCAGCTTGGGGGACAGGGGGCCAGATACGCAGTATTTT
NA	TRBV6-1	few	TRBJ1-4	CASSNRGRNEKLFF	TGTGCCAGCAGTAACCGGGGGAGAAACGAAAAACTGTTTTTT
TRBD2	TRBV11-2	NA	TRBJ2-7	CASSLELAVYEQYF	TGTGCCAGCAGCTTAGAACTAGCGGTCTACGAGCAGTACTTC
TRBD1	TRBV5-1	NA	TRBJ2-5	CASSNAGTGEETQYF	TGCGCCAGCAGCAACGCCGGGACAGGGGAAGAGACCCAGTACTTC
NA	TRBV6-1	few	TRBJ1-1	CASSERGEYTEAFF	TGTGCCAGCAGTGAACGGGGAGAGTACACTGAAGCTTTCTTT
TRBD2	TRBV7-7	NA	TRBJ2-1	CASSLRSGSWDNEQFF	TGTGCCAGCAGCTTAAGGAGCGGGAGTTGGGACAATGAGCAGTTCTTC
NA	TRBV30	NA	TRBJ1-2	CAWSVKQNYGYTF	TGTGCCTGGAGTGTAAAACAGAACTATGGCTACACCTTC
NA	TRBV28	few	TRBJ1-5	CASSVVPVRAQHF	TGTGCCAGCAGTGTGGTTCCGGTTCGTGCCCAGCATTTT
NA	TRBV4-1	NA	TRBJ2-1	CASTGGAVNEQFF	TGCGCCAGCACAGGTGGGGCTGTCAATGAGCAGTTCTTC
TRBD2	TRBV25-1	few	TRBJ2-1	CASSEVSGTRGEQFF	TGTGCCAGCTCCGAGGTTAGCGGGACCAGGGGTGAGCAGTTCTTC
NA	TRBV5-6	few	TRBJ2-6	CASSRPVASGANVLTF	TGTGCCAGCAGCCGTCCGGTTGCGTCTGGGGCCAACGTCCTGACTTTC
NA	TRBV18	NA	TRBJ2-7	CASSPTSREHEQYF	TGTGCCAGCTCGCCAACTAGCAGGGAACACGAGCAGTACTTC
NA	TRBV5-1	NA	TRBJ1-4	CASSLGTNQNEKLFF	TGCGCCAGCAGCTTGGGCACTAACCAGAATGAAAAACTGTTTTTT
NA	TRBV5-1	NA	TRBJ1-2	CASSLAPTGTSYGYTF	TGCGCCAGCAGCTTGGCCCCGACAGGCACCTCCTATGGCTACACCTTC
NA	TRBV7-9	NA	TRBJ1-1	CSSSTEQGTEAFF	TGTTCCAGCAGCACAGAACAGGGCACTGAAGCTTTCTTT
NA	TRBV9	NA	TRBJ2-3	CASSGGGFADTQYF	TGTGCCAGCAGCGGAGGTGGGTTCGCAGATACGCAGTATTTT
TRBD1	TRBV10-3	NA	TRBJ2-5	CAISDPTGQETQYF	TGTGCCATCAGTGACCCGACAGGGCAAGAGACCCAGTACTTC
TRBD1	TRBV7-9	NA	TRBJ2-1	CASSWDRGRLMTHNEQFF	TGTGCCAGCAGCTGGGACAGGGGGCGCTTAATGACCCACAATGAGCAGTTCTTC
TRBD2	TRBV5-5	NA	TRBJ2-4	CASQSTSGGAEYF	TGTGCCAGCCAATCGACTAGCGGGGGGGCCGAGTACTTC
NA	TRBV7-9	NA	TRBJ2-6	CASSYLAPGANVLTF	TGTGCCAGCAGCTATCTAGCCCCTGGGGCCAACGTCCTGACTTTC
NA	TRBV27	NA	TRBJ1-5	CASSFLRRGSNQPQHF	TGTGCCAGCAGTTTTCTTCGGCGAGGAAGCAATCAGCCCCAGCATTTT
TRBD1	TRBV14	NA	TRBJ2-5	CASSPPDRGEETQYF	TGTGCCAGCAGCCCACCGGACAGGGGAGAAGAGACCCAGTACTTC
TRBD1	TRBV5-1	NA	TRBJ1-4	CASRRTGASEKLFF	TGCGCCAGCAGACGGACAGGGGCTAGTGAAAAACTGTTTTTT